This TCR beta chain is from a study of shared clonotypes between healthy human individuals. This clone turned up a few times. CDR3 length: 15 amino acids. V lost 1 base to trimming and J lost 1 base, with 8 bases between them. Germline assignment: CDR1 WSHSY and CDR2 SAAADI. The run depth of the assay was deep. Several immunoSEQ plates received, in even portions, the genomic DNA of each subset. Repertoires were generated with immunoSEQ multiplex PCR, while TCRdb's copy carries only in-frame clones and drops some. There are about 1 million clones in the sample; approximately 72% occur only once, and 1.2% to 1.5% lies in the top ten.

The chain is built from TRBV10-2 and TRBJ2-1; D possibly corresponds to TRBD2 (6 bases). The clonotype comes from a man aged 18 to 29 in good health. The sequenced sample was memory CD4+ T cells sorted from blood. Regarding subset: CD45RA-negative fraction. The CDR3, as DNA: TGCGCCAGCAGTGAGTGGGGGAGGTCCTACAATGAGCAGTTCTTC. Translation: CASSEWGRSYNEQFF.